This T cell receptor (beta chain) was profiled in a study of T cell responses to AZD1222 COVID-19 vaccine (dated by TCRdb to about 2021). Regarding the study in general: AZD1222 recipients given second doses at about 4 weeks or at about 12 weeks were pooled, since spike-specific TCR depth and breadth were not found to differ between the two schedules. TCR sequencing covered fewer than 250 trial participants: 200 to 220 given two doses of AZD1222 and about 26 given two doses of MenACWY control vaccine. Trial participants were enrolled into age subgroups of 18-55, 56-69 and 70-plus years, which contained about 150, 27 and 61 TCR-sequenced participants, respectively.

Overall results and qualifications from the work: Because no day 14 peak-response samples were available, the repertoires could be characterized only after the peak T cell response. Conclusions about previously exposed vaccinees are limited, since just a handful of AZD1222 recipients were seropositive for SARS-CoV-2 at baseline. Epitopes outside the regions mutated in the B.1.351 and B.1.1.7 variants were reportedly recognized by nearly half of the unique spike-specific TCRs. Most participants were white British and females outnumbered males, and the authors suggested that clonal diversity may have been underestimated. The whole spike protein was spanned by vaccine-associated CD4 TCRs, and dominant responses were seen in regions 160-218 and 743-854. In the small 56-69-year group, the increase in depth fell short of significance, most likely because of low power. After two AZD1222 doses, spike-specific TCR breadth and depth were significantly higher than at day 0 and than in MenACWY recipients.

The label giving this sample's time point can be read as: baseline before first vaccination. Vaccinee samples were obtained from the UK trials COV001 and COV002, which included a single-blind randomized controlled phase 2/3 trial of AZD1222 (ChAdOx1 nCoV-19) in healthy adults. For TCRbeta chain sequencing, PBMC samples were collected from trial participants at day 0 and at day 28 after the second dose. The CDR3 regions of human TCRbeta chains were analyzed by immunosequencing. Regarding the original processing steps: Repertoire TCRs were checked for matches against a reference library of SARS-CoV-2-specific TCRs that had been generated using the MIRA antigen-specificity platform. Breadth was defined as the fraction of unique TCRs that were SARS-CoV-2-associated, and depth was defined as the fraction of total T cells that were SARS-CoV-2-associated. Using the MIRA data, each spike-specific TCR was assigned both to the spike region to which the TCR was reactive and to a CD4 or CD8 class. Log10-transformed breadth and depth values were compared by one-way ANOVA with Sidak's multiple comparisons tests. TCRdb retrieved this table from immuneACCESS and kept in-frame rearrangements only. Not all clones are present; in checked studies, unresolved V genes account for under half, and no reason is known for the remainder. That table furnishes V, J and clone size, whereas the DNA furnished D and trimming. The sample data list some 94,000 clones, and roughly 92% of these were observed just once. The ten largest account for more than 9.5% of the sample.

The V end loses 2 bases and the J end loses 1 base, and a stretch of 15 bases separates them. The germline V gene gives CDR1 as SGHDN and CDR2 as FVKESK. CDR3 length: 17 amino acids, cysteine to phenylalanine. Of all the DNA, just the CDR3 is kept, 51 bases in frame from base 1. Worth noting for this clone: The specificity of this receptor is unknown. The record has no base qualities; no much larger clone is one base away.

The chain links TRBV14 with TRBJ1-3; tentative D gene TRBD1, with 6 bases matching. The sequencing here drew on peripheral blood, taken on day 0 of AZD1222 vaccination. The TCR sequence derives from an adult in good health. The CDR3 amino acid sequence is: CASSQPKGGTSGNTIYF. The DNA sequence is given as TGTGCCAGCAGCCAACCTAAGGGGGGCACGTCTGGAAACACCATATATTTT.